This TCR beta chain is from a study of T cells in Graves' hyperthyroidism and ophthalmopathy. About the research overall: Pretreatment peripheral blood was obtained at initial diagnosis.

This clonotype appeared a few times. The CDR3 sequence is 15 residues long. V dropped 4 bases and J dropped 3 bases, with 13 bases sitting between them. RNA transcripts provided the source from which TCR beta CDR3 regions were amplified. Researchers ran a first-round RT-PCR on the TCR CDR3 using the HTBI primer set. TCRdb itself ran the multiplex PCR reads through MiXCR, one entry per CDR3 protein. The data show hundreds of thousands of distinct CDR3 sequences, under 15% seen once. Diagnostic assessment was based on clinical symptoms, serum thyroxine and TRAb, thyroid ultrasound and orbital computed tomography. The PBMCs were taken from roughly 10 ml of fresh peripheral blood.

This clonotype was sampled from a young man with Graves' ophthalmopathy. This chain connects TRBV12-3 or TRBV12-4 to TRBJ2-1, with a weak D call TRBD1 (5 bases). Source material: blood. CDR3 sequence: CASSSYSGIYNEQFF. The CDR3 DNA sequence: TGTGCCAGCAGTTCCTACTCAGGGATCTACAATGAGCAGTTCTTC.